This T cell receptor (beta chain) was observed in a study of T cells after yellow fever vaccination. From the 5' RACE reads, TCRdb called clonotypes with MiXCR, one entry per CDR3 protein. Of some 600,000 distinct CDR3 sequences listed, approximately 16% are singletons. This clonotype was counted only a few times. Antigen unknown. Study-wide findings and caveats: Abundant clonotypes from the bulk population could get into FACS-sorted repertoires as contaminants. Booster sampling recovered most clones from primary vaccination (nearly 98% CD4, around 90% CD8). Clonotypes appearing in both CD4 and CD8 compartments existed, and their share was small.

The CDR3 runs to 14 residues. Trimming removed 7 bases from V and 8 bases from J, with 15 bases in between. The receptor was derived from a man aged 18 to 30 who received the YFV17D yellow fever vaccine. This specimen was PBMCs, taken around 5 days after the first yellow fever vaccination. This chain connects TRBV12-3 or TRBV12-4 to TRBJ1-6; possibly TRBD1 for D (5 bases). The CDR3 sequence: CASKMRAGHSPLHF. The CDR3 nucleotides read TGTGCCAGCAAAATGCGGGCGGGGCATTCACCCCTCCACTTT.